This TCR beta chain was obtained from a study of cytomegalovirus exposure and HLA in healthy donors. V lost 0 bases to trimming and J lost 0 bases, with 9 bases between them. Germline lookup yields CDR1 SGHTS and CDR2 YDEGEE. This CDR3 contains 15 residues. Study-wide results and caveats: According to an earlier analysis, most TCR beta V segments yielded productive rearrangements about 87% or about 30% of the time.

Note on this clone: Its antigen remains unidentified.

Use of 60 Vbeta and 13 Jbeta primers characterized the PCR. Here immunoSEQ multiplex PCR was the method, and the copy in TCRdb shows in-frame clones only, minus some. The table records about 170,000 clones, about three quarters of them present only once. This TCR was sampled from a female donor in good health and CMV-seronegative. This rearrangement joins TRBV5-8 to TRBJ1-2; D is perhaps TRBD1 (5 bases). The source material was PBMCs. The CDR3 here is CASSLGQSANYGYTF. DNA for the CDR3: TGTGCCAGCAGCTTGGGACAGAGCGCTAACTATGGCTACACCTTC.